The clone carrying this T cell receptor beta chain was detected a few times. This entry belongs to a study of T cells in Graves' hyperthyroidism and ophthalmopathy. Study-wide context: At initial diagnosis, before any treatment had begun, peripheral blood was obtained.

This CDR3 has 14 residues. The germline V gene encodes CDR1 LGHDT and CDR2 YNNKEL (reference sequence). Trimming removed 2 bases at V and 11 bases at J, with 16 bases between. Authors of the study amplified TCR beta CDR3 regions from RNA transcripts. A first-round RT-PCR of the TCR CDR3 used the HTBI primer set. TCRdb processed the multiplex PCR reads anew with MiXCR; each CDR3 protein has one entry. The sample lists over 400,000 distinct CDR3 sequences, approximately 22% occurring once. This receptor was identified in a woman in her sixties or seventies with Graves' ophthalmopathy. This chain connects TRBV3-1 to TRBJ2-1, with D perhaps given as TRBD1 or TRBD2 (5 bases each). Sequencing used blood. In DNA form, the CDR3 reads TGTGCCAGCAGCCAAAGGGGACGTGAGTCTAAGCAGTTCTTC. It yields the protein CASSQRGRESKQFF.